Shown below are 16 T cell receptor beta chains from a single sample sequenced in a study of PD-1 blockade in mismatch repair-deficient tumors. No antigen has been assigned to these receptors. Using immunoSEQ multiplex PCR, the repertoire was profiled, and TCRdb retains in-frame clones only, with some absent. Of some 14,000 clones in the sample, about 88% were seen once. Time point in this sample: roughly 10-day in vitro stimulation with candidate neoantigen peptide 6. Sequenced here: cells cultured in vitro, sampled from a patient treated with pembrolizumab. Receptors were obtained from an adult with mismatch repair-deficient cancer.

The V call is TRBV7-2, the J call TRBJ2-5; 11 nucleotides line up with TRBD2. V was pared by 4 bases and J by 1 base, with 2 bases of the junction left unmatched. The germline V gene encodes CDR1 SGHTA and CDR2 FQGNSA. The CDR3 runs 15 residues. The CDR3 protein is CASSWTSGLQETQYF. The CDR3 DNA reads TGTGCCAGCAGCTGGACTAGCGGGCTCCAAGAGACCCAGTACTTC.

The chain carries TRBV11-2 and TRBJ1-4; 8 positions match TRBD1. Trimming cost V 0 bases and J 6 bases; bases outside gene matches: 6. The CDR3 covers 16 residues. Germline V gene data show CDR1 as SGHAT and CDR2 as FQNNGV. This CDR3 reads CASSLDPTGAYEKLFF. As DNA, the CDR3 is TGTGCCAGCAGCTTAGACCCGACAGGGGCATATGAAAAACTGTTTTTT. Complete variable domain (other parts from reference TRBV11-2 and TRBJ1-4): EAGVAQSPRYKIIEKRQSVAFWCNPISGHATLYWYQQILGQGPKLLIQFQNNGVVDDSQLPKDRFSAERLKGVDSTLKIQPAKLEDSAVYLCASSLDPTGAYEKLFFGSGTQLSVL.

The chain combines TRBV28 with TRBJ2-3; 9 nucleotides match TRBD1. This CDR3 comprises 15 residues. The V gene's germline CDR1 is MDHEN and CDR2 SYDVKM. Trimming took 7 bases from V and 4 from J; bases not matched to a gene: 9. CDR3 nucleotide sequence: TGTGCCAGCACTATACTACAGGGGGCCTCAGATACGCAGTATTTT. Translation: CASTILQGASDTQYF.

The chain has TRBV2 and TRBJ2-2, with no clear D. CDR3 length equals 16 residues. V was clipped by 7 bases and J by 1 base, with 16 bases between them. In germline, CDR1 is SNHLY, CDR2 FYNNEI. The CDR3 region is CASKLEVTRNTGELFF. DNA of the CDR3: TGTGCCAGCAAGTTAGAAGTGACGAGGAACACCGGGGAGCTGTTTTTT.

The chain couples TRBV5-1 to TRBJ2-1; 10 bases are shared with TRBD2. The CDR3 totals 16 residues. Germline V CDR1 and CDR2: SGHRS, YFSETQ. After removal of 1 base from V and 7 bases from J, the junction contained 8 bases not matched to a gene. CDR3: CASSLRAGGPLNEQFF. In nucleotides, the CDR3 is TGCGCCAGCAGCTTGCGAGCGGGAGGGCCCCTTAATGAGCAGTTCTTC.

The chain joins TRBV28 to TRBJ2-1, with 11 bases identical to TRBD2. With 6 bases clipped from V and 0 bases from J, the junction kept 4 bases outside the gene matches. This CDR3 comprises 16 residues. Germline V gene data show CDR1 as MDHEN and CDR2 as SYDVKM. The CDR3 is CASSRGTSGSYNEQFF. The CDR3 region has the DNA TGTGCCAGCAGCCGAGGGACTAGCGGCTCCTACAATGAGCAGTTCTTC.

This chain uses TRBV27 with TRBJ2-5; D not certain. The germline V gene encodes CDR1 MNHEY and CDR2 SMNVEV (reference sequence). The CDR3 spans 13 residues. Trimming removed 3 bases from V and 7 bases from J, with 12 bases in between. This CDR3 is CASSFMGGVTQYF. The CDR3 bases are TGTGCCAGCAGTTTTATGGGTGGGGTGACCCAGTACTTC.

There are a few counts of this clone. The gene calls are TRBV11-2 and TRBJ1-1, with D unclear. V was clipped by 0 bases and J by 11 bases, with 13 bases between them. CDR3 size: 13 residues. The V gene's germline CDR1 is SGHAT and CDR2 FQNNGV. DNA for the CDR3: TGTGCCAGCAGCTTAGAGGTGATGGGAACGGCTTTCTTT. As protein: CASSLEVMGTAFF.

This rearrangement joins TRBV7-3 to TRBJ2-3; 8 positions agree with TRBD2. Trimming removed 5 bases from V and 0 bases from J; junction bases left unmatched: 7. Germline CDR1 SGHTA, CDR2 FQGTGA. The CDR3 extends over 16 amino acids. The DNA for the CDR3 is TGTGCCAGCAGCAAAGGACTAGCCTCGAGCACAGATACGCAGTATTTT. Its translation is CASSKGLASSTDTQYF.

The CDR3 coding sequence is TGTGCCAGCAGCTTAGAACCCCCCTCAGGCTACACCTTC. The encoded protein is CASSLEPPSGYTF. The chain links TRBV7-9 to TRBJ1-2; D not certain. Per the germline V gene, CDR1 is SEHNR and CDR2 is FQNEAQ (reference sequence). The CDR3 loop spans 13 amino acids. The V end was cut by 1 base, the J end by 8 bases, with 11 bases between.

This clone was detected only once. The V gene is TRBV9, the J gene TRBJ2-1, with D unresolved. CDR3 size: 15 residues. V was clipped by 0 bases and J by 10 bases, with 17 bases between them. CDR1 is SGDLS, CDR2 YYNGEE, per germline. The CDR3 loop is CASSVGLLGGGEQFF. The CDR3 DNA reads as TGTGCCAGCAGCGTAGGCTTGTTGGGCGGCGGAGAGCAGTTCTTC.

This clone was seen more than once but under ten times. The chain recombines TRBV27 with TRBJ2-5; D may be TRBD2 (7 bases). Between the trimmed V and J ends, which lost 6 bases and 10 bases, there was a span of 21 bases. This CDR3 contains 14 residues. Germline V gives CDR1 MNHEY, CDR2 SMNVEV (reference sequence). The DNA for the CDR3 is TGTGCCAGCAGCCCCCCGGGGGGCGCGGTTGTCCAGTACTTC. Amino acid sequence: CASSPPGGAVVQYF.

The gene calls are TRBV5-1 and TRBJ2-5; D remains unclear. The CDR3 runs to 13 residues. Germline loops: CDR1 SGHRS, CDR2 YFSETQ. Trimming removed 4 bases from V and 5 bases from J, with 12 bases in between. The CDR3 here is CASSPIGIETQYF. The DNA for the CDR3 is TGCGCCAGCAGCCCGATTGGGATCGAGACCCAGTACTTC.

The genes are TRBV7-2 and TRBJ2-3; D perhaps matches TRBD2 (5 bases). Deletions cut 3 bases from V and 3 bases from J, with 13 bases between. Per the germline V gene, CDR1 is SGHTA and CDR2 is FQGNSA. This CDR3 contains 15 residues. The CDR3 DNA follows: TGTGCCAGCAGCTTTACGGGGTTGTCAACAGATACGCAGTATTTT. Its translation: CASSFTGLSTDTQYF.

This sequence joins TRBV28 and TRBJ2-5; a possible D gene is TRBD1 (6 bases). Germline V gene sequence: CDR1 MDHEN, CDR2 SYDVKM. The CDR3 has 15 residues. The ends were cut back, 3 bases at V and 2 bases at J, with 13 bases in the middle. In DNA, the CDR3 is TGTGCCAGCAGTTTCCGCAGGGGCTTGCAAGAGACCCAGTACTTC. The encoded protein is CASSFRRGLQETQYF.

This clone has a handful of counts. V gene TRBV7-8 combines with J gene TRBJ2-1, with a weak D call TRBD2 (5 bases). The length of the CDR3 is 14 residues. V was trimmed by 7 bases and J by 3 bases, leaving 13 bases between them. Germline CDR1 and CDR2: SGHVS and FQNEAQ. The CDR3 is CASISGVYYNEQFF. The CDR3 region has the DNA TGTGCCAGCATTTCCGGGGTCTACTACAATGAGCAGTTCTTC.